The source of this T cell receptor beta chain is a study of glioma-infiltrating T cells after dendritic cell vaccination. Study findings and constraints: Longer survival after dendritic cell vaccination followed higher pretreatment TIL content. The cohort had few patients with full blood and tumor sets.

V lost 3 bases, J lost 3 bases, and 9 bases lay in between. CDR3 size: 13 residues. The germline gives CDR1 KGHSH, CDR2 LQKENI. Some clones are missing from TCRdb's copy, which holds only in-frame ones; the method was immunoSEQ multiplex PCR. In the table there are 75,000 to 100,000 clones, roughly 83% of which are singletons. Concerning this clone itself: Its antigen is undetermined.

Sequenced here: blood, sampled before dendritic cell vaccination. The source is a human donor with glioblastoma. The chain carries TRBV18 and TRBJ2-7; D is unresolved. The CDR3 here is CASSPWSLYEQYF. The CDR3 coding sequence is TGTGCCAGCTCACCGTGGAGTCTCTACGAGCAGTACTTC.